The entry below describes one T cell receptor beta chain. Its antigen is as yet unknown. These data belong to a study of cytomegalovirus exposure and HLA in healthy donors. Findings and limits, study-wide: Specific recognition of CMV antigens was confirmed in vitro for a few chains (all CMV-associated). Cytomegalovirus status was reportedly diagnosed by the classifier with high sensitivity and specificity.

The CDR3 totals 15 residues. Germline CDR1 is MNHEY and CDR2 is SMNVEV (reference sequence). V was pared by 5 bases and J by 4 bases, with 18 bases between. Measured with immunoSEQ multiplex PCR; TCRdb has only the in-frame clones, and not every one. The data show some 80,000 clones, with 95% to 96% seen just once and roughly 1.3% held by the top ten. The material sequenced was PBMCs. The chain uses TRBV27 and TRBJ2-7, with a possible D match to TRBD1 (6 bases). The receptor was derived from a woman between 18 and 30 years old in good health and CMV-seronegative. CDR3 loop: CASSAGTRLMYEQYF. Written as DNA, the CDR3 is TGTGCCAGCAGTGCCGGGACAAGGCTTATGTACGAGCAGTACTTC.